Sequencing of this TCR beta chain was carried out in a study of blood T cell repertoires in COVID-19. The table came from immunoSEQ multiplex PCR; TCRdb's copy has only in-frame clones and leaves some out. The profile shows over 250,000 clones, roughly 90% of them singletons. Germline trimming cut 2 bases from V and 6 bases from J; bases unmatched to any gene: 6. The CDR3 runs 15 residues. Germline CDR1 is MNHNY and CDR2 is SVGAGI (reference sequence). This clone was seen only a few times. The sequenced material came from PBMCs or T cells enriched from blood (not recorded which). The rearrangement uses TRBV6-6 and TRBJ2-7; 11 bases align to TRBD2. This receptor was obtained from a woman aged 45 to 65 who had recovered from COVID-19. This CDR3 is CASSYDSGRAGEQYF. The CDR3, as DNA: TGTGCCAGCAGTTACGATAGCGGGAGGGCCGGCGAGCAGTACTTC.